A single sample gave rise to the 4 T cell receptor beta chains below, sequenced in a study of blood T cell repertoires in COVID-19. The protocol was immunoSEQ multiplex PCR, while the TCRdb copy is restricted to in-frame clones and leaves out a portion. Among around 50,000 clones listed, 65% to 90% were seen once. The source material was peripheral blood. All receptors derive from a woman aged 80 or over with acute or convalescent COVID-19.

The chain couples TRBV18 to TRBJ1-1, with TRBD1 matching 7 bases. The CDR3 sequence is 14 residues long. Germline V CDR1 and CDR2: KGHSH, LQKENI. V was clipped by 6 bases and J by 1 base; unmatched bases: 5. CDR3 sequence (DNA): TGTGCCAGCTCTCGACAGGGTTCGAACACTGAAGCTTTCTTT. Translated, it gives CASSRQGSNTEAFF.

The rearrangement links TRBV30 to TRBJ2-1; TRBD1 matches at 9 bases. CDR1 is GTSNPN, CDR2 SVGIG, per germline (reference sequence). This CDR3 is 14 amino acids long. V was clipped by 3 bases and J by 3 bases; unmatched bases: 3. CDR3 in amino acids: CAWRQGADYNEQFF. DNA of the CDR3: TGTGCCTGGAGACAGGGGGCTGACTACAATGAGCAGTTCTTC. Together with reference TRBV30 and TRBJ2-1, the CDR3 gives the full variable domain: SQTIHQWPATLVQPVGSPLSLECTVEGTSNPNLYWYRQAAGRGLQLLFYSVGIGQISSEVPQNLSASRPQDRQFILSSKKLLLSDSGFYLCAWRQGADYNEQFFGPGTRLTVL.

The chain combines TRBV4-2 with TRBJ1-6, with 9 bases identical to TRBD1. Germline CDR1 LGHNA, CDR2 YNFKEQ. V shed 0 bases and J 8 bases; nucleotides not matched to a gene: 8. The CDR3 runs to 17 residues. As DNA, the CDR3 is TGTGCCAGCAGCCAAGATGATCGGACAGGGGTCGATTCACCCCTCCACTTT. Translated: CASSQDDRTGVDSPLHF.

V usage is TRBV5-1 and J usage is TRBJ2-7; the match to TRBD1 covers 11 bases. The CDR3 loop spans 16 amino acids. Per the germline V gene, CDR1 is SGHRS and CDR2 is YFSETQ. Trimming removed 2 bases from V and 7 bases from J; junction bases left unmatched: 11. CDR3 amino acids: CASSFDLGQGAREQYF. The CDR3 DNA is TGCGCCAGCAGCTTTGACCTCGGACAGGGGGCGCGTGAGCAGTACTTC.